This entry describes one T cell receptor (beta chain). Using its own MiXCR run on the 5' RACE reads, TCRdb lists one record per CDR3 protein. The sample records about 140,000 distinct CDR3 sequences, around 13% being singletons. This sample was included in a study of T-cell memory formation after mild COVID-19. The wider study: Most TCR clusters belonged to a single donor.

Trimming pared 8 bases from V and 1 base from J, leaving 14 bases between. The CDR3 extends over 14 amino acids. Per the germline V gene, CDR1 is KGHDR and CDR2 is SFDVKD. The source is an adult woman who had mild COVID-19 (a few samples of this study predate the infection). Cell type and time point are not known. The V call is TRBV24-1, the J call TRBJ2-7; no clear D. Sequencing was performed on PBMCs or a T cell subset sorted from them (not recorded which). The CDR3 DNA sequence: TGTGCCACCAAAGGGCCTCGTTCTTCCTACGAGCAGTACTTC. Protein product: CATKGPRSSYEQYF.